The T cell receptor (beta chain) under discussion was sequenced for a study of patients and donors after allogeneic stem cell transplantation. This clonotype was seen only a few times. MiXCR, applied by TCRdb to the RT-PCR reads, yields one record per CDR3 protein. Among over 4,000 distinct CDR3 sequences, 24% were seen once, and the ten largest hold around 15%. Trimming shortened V by 0 bases and J by 6 bases, and 11 bases separated the two germline ends. The CDR3 runs 15 residues. Per germline, CDR1 SGHTA and CDR2 FQGNSA. The sequencing sample was made of blood, either unsorted or a sorted T cell fraction (not recorded which). The source of this sequence is a human donor who was either an allogeneic HSCT recipient or a stem cell or donor lymphocyte infusion donor (not recorded which). It is not recorded whose cells these are; they may come from a transplant donor. The gene calls are TRBV7-2 and TRBJ2-2, with no clear D. The CDR3 here is CASSLASVWAGELFF. CDR3 in DNA: TGTGCCAGCAGCTTAGCGTCTGTTTGGGCCGGGGAGCTGTTTTTT.